This TCR beta chain was found in a study of blood T cell repertoires in COVID-19. Study-level background: Spain, Italy and the United States supplied samples that represented acute and convalescent COVID-19.

CDR1 is SGDLS, CDR2 YYNGEE, per germline. Trimming left V 4 bases short and J 0 bases short, with 20 bases between. The CDR3 has 18 amino acids. Libraries were prepared by immunoSEQ multiplex PCR; TCRdb keeps only in-frame clonotypes and omits some of them. This sample yields roughly 120,000 clones, of which more than 80% are seen a single time; approximately 28% belongs to the top ten. The specimen was peripheral blood. This TCR came from a man between 65 and 80 years old with active or convalescent COVID-19. J is TRBJ2-1 and V is TRBV9; the D gene is possibly TRBD2 (5 bases). The CDR3 DNA reads TGTGCCAGCAGCCCCCCGGGGATTCCGAGGCCCTCCTACAATGAGCAGTTCTTC. Translation: CASSPPGIPRPSYNEQFF.